The 20 T cell receptor beta chains reported below all come from one sample, sequenced in a study of cytomegalovirus exposure and HLA in healthy donors. A multiplex PCR was run with 60 Vbeta primers and 13 Jbeta primers. Generated by immunoSEQ multiplex PCR, the TCRdb table keeps only in-frame clones and is missing some. This repertoire comprises 150,000 to 250,000 clones; its ten largest clones make up roughly 0.74%. The sample taken for sequencing was PBMCs. These receptors were collected from a boy aged 5-17 years in good health and CMV-seronegative.

This chain links TRBV7-6 with TRBJ2-1; possibly TRBD2 for D (5 bases). The CDR3 runs to 13 residues. Trimming pared 4 bases from V and 7 bases from J, leaving 11 bases between. Germline V gives CDR1 SGHVS, CDR2 FNYEAQ. CDR3 nucleotides: TGTGCCAGCAGCTACTGGCGCGGGAATGAGCAGTTCTTC. Protein product: CASSYWRGNEQFF.

The rearrangement joins TRBV9 to TRBJ1-1, with D unclear. CDR3 length equals 13 residues. V was shortened by 0 bases and J by 11 bases, with 14 bases between the two germline ends. Germline V lookup: CDR1 SGDLS, CDR2 YYNGEE. This chain's CDR3 is CASSVDTAERAFF. CDR3 nucleotides: TGTGCCAGCAGCGTAGATACAGCAGAAAGGGCTTTCTTT.

J is TRBJ2-5 and V is TRBV11-2; no clear D. CDR1 is SGHAT and CDR2 is FQNNGV in the germline V gene. The ends were cut back, 2 bases at V and 4 bases at J, with 5 bases in the middle. This CDR3 comprises 12 residues. CDR3 nucleotide sequence: TGTGCCAGCAGCTTATCGGGAGAGACCCAGTACTTC. It codes for CASSLSGETQYF.

The chain couples TRBV11-2 to TRBJ2-3, with D hard to call. The V and J ends lost 1 base and 0 bases respectively, with 5 bases between them. Germline V gene data show CDR1 as SGHAT and CDR2 as FQNNGV. The length of the CDR3 is 14 residues. The CDR3 is CASSLAESTDTQYF. The DNA for the CDR3 is TGTGCCAGCAGCTTAGCGGAGAGCACAGATACGCAGTATTTT.

V gene TRBV15 combines with J gene TRBJ1-2; TRBD1 aligns across 11 bases. Germline values: CDR1 LNHNV, CDR2 YYDKDF (reference sequence). This CDR3 spans 15 amino acids. V dropped 3 bases and J dropped 2; count of bases not matched to a gene: 2. CDR3 coding DNA: TGTGCCACCAGCAGGGACAGGGGGCTGAACTATGGCTACACCTTC. It specifies CATSRDRGLNYGYTF.

The chain employs TRBV27 and TRBJ2-2; 8 bases match TRBD2. Per the germline V gene, CDR1 is MNHEY and CDR2 is SMNVEV (reference sequence). The CDR3 totals 16 residues. V trimming: 5 bases; J trimming: 5 bases; junction bases outside the gene matches: 10. CDR3 residues: CASSPFGGLVTGELFF. The DNA for the CDR3 is TGTGCCAGCAGTCCCTTTGGGGGACTAGTTACCGGGGAGCTGTTTTTT.

The rearrangement uses TRBV14 and TRBJ1-2; tentative D call: TRBD1 (6 bases). Germline values: CDR1 SGHDN, CDR2 FVKESK. This CDR3 contains 15 residues. The germline V and J ends were trimmed by 4 bases and 3 bases, with 15 bases remaining between them. The CDR3 sequence is CASSRRGGEDYGYTF. The CDR3 DNA reads as TGTGCCAGCAGCCGTCGAGGGGGAGAGGACTATGGCTACACCTTC.

The rearrangement links TRBV5-1 to TRBJ2-5, with TRBD2 as a possible D gene (6 bases). Deletions cut 3 bases from V and 0 bases from J, with 9 bases between. There are 14 residues in the CDR3. Germline lookup yields CDR1 SGHRS and CDR2 YFSETQ. The CDR3 sequence is CASSSGDYQETQYF. DNA for the CDR3: TGCGCCAGCAGCTCTGGGGACTACCAAGAGACCCAGTACTTC.

The chain has TRBV7-9 and TRBJ1-1; 9 bases line up with TRBD1. There are 16 residues in the CDR3. With V trimmed by 5 bases and J by 3 bases, 10 bases remained unmatched. Germline V lookup: CDR1 SEHNR, CDR2 FQNEAQ (reference sequence). CDR3 protein: CASSQGRTGVDTEAFF. CDR3 DNA sequence: TGTGCCAGCAGCCAAGGGAGGACAGGGGTGGACACTGAAGCTTTCTTT.

This chain links TRBV7-3 with TRBJ1-1; 9 bases match TRBD1. Trimming removed 3 bases from V and 1 base from J; junction bases left unmatched: 6. The CDR3 contains 16 residues. CDR1 and CDR2 (germline): SGHTA, FQGTGA. Here the CDR3 reads CASSFTGGVANTEAFF. The CDR3 nucleotides read TGTGCCAGCAGCTTTACAGGGGGCGTTGCGAACACTGAAGCTTTCTTT.

J is TRBJ2-2 and V is TRBV29-1; a possible D gene is TRBD2 (6 bases). The V gene lost 5 bases and the J gene lost 4 bases, with 14 bases spanning the gap. Looked up from germline, CDR1 is SQVTM and CDR2 is ANQGSEA. The CDR3 sequence is 14 residues long. CDR3 nucleotide sequence: TGCAGCGTTCTCGGCAGGAGGGGCACCGGGGAGCTGTTTTTT. This codes for CSVLGRRGTGELFF.

J is TRBJ1-2 and V is TRBV7-9; possible D gene TRBD1, 5 bases. The CDR3 totals 14 residues. Germline values: CDR1 SEHNR, CDR2 FQNEAQ (reference sequence). The V and J ends lost 4 bases and 1 base respectively, with 10 bases between them. CDR3 region: CASSSLGGNYGYTF. The DNA for the CDR3 is TGTGCCAGCAGCTCACTCGGGGGTAACTATGGCTACACCTTC. Full variable domain (rest looked up from reference TRBV7-9 and TRBJ1-2): DTGVSQNPRHKITKRGQNVTFRCDPISEHNRLYWYRQTLGQGPEFLTYFQNEAQLEKSRLLSDRFSAERPKGSFSTLEIQRTEQGDSAMYLCASSSLGGNYGYTFGSGTRLTVV.

The chain is built from TRBV7-2 and TRBJ2-5, with TRBD1 matching over 11 bases. Unmatched junction bases numbered 16, after V lost 5 bases and J lost 5 bases. This CDR3 is 18 amino acids long. CDR1 is SGHTA, CDR2 FQGNSA, per germline. CDR3 bases: TGTGCCAGCAGCCTACCATGGCGCGGGACAGGGGGTTCGGAGACCCAGTACTTC. It translates to CASSLPWRGTGGSETQYF.

The J gene is TRBJ2-1, the V gene TRBV7-6; perhaps TRBD1 as D (5 bases). Trimming removed 3 bases from V and 6 bases from J, with 12 bases in between. The germline gives CDR1 SGHVS, CDR2 FNYEAQ. CDR3 size: 14 residues. This CDR3 is CASSFQGYPNEQFF. The CDR3 region has the DNA TGTGCCAGCAGCTTCCAGGGTTATCCCAATGAGCAGTTCTTC.

This CDR3 reads CASSQAPSRNTEAFF. The DNA of the CDR3 is TGTGCCAGCAGCCAAGCCCCATCCAGGAACACTGAAGCTTTCTTT. The J gene is TRBJ1-1, the V gene TRBV4-2, with D hard to call. The germline V and J ends were trimmed by 1 base and 1 base, with 10 bases remaining between them. Germline assignment: CDR1 LGHNA and CDR2 YNFKEQ. The CDR3 spans 15 residues.

The chain is built from TRBV4-2 and TRBJ1-2, with 7 bases matching TRBD1. V gave up 4 bases and J gave up 0 bases; unmatched junction bases: 11. CDR1 LGHNA and CDR2 YNFKEQ come from the germline V gene. The CDR3 sequence is 17 residues long. The CDR3 DNA reads TGTGCCAGCAGCCCCAAGTTGTCGGGACAGCCTAACTATGGCTACACCTTC. Translating gives CASSPKLSGQPNYGYTF.

The chain is built from TRBV7-9 and TRBJ2-7; D is possibly TRBD1 (6 bases). Trimming stripped 5 bases from V and 1 base from J, with 18 bases between. The germline CDR1 and CDR2 sequences are SEHNR and FQNEAQ (reference sequence). The CDR3 is made up of 16 amino acids. The CDR3 here is CASSLSPGHSSYEQYF. CDR3 in DNA: TGTGCCAGCAGCCTATCACCGGGACACTCTTCCTACGAGCAGTACTTC. The full variable domain, in which reference TRBV7-9 and TRBJ2-7 provide the parts outside the CDR3, is DTGVSQNPRHKITKRGQNVTFRCDPISEHNRLYWYRQTLGQGPEFLTYFQNEAQLEKSRLLSDRFSAERPKGSFSTLEIQRTEQGDSAMYLCASSLSPGHSSYEQYFGPGTRLTVT.

The chain uses TRBV27 and TRBJ2-7, with 8 bases identical to TRBD1. Germline V lookup: CDR1 MNHEY, CDR2 SMNVEV (reference sequence). This CDR3 region has 12 residues. Trimming cost V 7 bases and J 5 bases; bases outside gene matches: 4. The CDR3 DNA reads TGTGCCAGCAAACAGGGGGGCCACGAGCAGTACTTC. This gives the protein CASKQGGHEQYF.

The chain combines TRBV2 with TRBJ2-5, with 10 nucleotides matching TRBD2. This CDR3 spans 17 amino acids. Trimming cost V 6 bases and J 1 base; bases outside gene matches: 11. The germline gives CDR1 SNHLY, CDR2 FYNNEI. The CDR3 DNA is TGTGCCAGCAGGGCCGGGACTAGCGCAGTCTCCCAAGAGACCCAGTACTTC. Amino acid sequence: CASRAGTSAVSQETQYF. The full variable domain, its missing parts supplied by reference TRBV2 and TRBJ2-5, is EPEVTQTPSHQVTQMGQEVILRCVPISNHLYFYWYRQILGQKVEFLVSFYNNEISEKSEIFDDQFSVERPDGSNFTLKIRSTKLEDSAMYFCASRAGTSAVSQETQYFGPGTRLLVL.

V and J are TRBV11-3 and TRBJ2-2; tentative D call: TRBD1 (6 bases). The ends were cut back, 1 base at V and 1 base at J, with 10 bases in the middle. This CDR3 spans 16 amino acids. Germline V CDR1 and CDR2: SGHNT, YENEEA. CDR3 loop: CASSLAGAKNTGELFF. The CDR3 DNA reads as TGTGCCAGCAGCTTAGCAGGGGCTAAGAACACCGGGGAGCTGTTTTTT.